The rows below give T cell receptor beta chains drawn from one sample of a study of response to subunit inactivated influenza vaccine. TCRdb called the RT-PCR reads again in MiXCR, with one record for every CDR3 protein. The data hold 170,000 or so distinct CDR3 sequences, with approximately 12% observed a single time. The sequencing used CD8+ T cells sorted from PBMCs, collected about 23 months after vaccination. These receptors were taken from a man aged 50-75 years who received an inactivated influenza vaccine. Each CDR3 is given with its conserved first and last residue. The D gene is left open where the match is weak. Not all rows give a size; the values are once, few, many and, for expanded clones, a class.

v_gene	abundance	len	j_gene	d_gene	CDR3nt	CDR3aa
TRBV20-1	few	13	TRBJ2-3	-	TGCAGTGCTACCGGACAGTCCACAGATACGCAGTATTTT	CSATGQSTDTQYF
TRBV7-8	few	12	TRBJ1-2	-	TGTGCCAGCAGCTTGATTGGGGATGGCTACACCTTC	CASSLIGDGYTF
TRBV7-9	-	14	TRBJ1-6	-	TGTGCCAGCAGCTTAGGGGGGGACTATTCACCCCTCCACTTT	CASSLGGDYSPLHF
TRBV6-5	many	15	TRBJ2-3	TRBD1	TGTGCCAGCAGTTACACCCAGGGGGTCACAGATACGCAGTATTTT	CASSYTQGVTDTQYF
TRBV20-1	-	19	TRBJ2-5	TRBD2	TGCAGTGCTAGAGATTGGGATGGGACTAGCGGGGCAACTCAAGAGACCCAGTACTTC	CSARDWDGTSGATQETQYF
TRBV12-3/TRBV12-4	-	14	TRBJ2-2	-	TGTGCCACCCCCTTAGGGGCAAACACCGGGGAGCTGTTTTTT	CATPLGANTGELFF
TRBV6-2/TRBV6-3	-	15	TRBJ2-1	TRBD2	TGTGCCAGCAGTTGGGGACTAACGTTAGGCAATGAGCAGTTCTTC	CASSWGLTLGNEQFF
TRBV29-1	few	14	TRBJ2-1	-	TGCAGCGTGTTCGACCCCGGGGAGAACGATGAGCAGTTCTTC	CSVFDPGENDEQFF
TRBV29-1	-	13	TRBJ1-1	-	TGCAGCGTTGAAGATGGGGATAAAGCCGAAGCTTTCTTT	CSVEDGDKAEAFF
TRBV10-2	-	10	TRBJ2-1	-	TGCGCCACCTCAAGGGACGTGCAGTTCTTC	CATSRDVQFF
TRBV27	few	15	TRBJ2-5	-	TGTGCCAGCAGTTTTGTATCCTCTAGTCGAGAGACCCAGTACTTC	CASSFVSSSRETQYF
TRBV20-1	-	13	TRBJ1-2	TRBD1	TGCAGTGCTAGAGATGCAGGGGGCTATGGCTACACCTTC	CSARDAGGYGYTF
TRBV25-1	few	14	TRBJ2-3	-	TGTGCCAGCTCACCCCTCAGGGCCGCAGATACGCAGTATTTT	CASSPLRAADTQYF
TRBV6-5	many	14	TRBJ2-7	TRBD1	TGTGCCAGCAGTTACGGGACAGGGGCCTACGAGCAGTACTTC	CASSYGTGAYEQYF
TRBV29-1	-	16	TRBJ2-3	TRBD1	TGCAGCGTTGAAGACGGGACAGAGTCGGGCACAGATACGCAGTATTTT	CSVEDGTESGTDTQYF
TRBV25-1	few	16	TRBJ2-2	-	TGTGCCAGCAGTGTCTACCGGGACGGGGAGACCGGGGAGCTGTTTTTT	CASSVYRDGETGELFF
TRBV6-5	-	15	TRBJ2-1	TRBD2	TGTGCCAGCAGTTTAGGACTAGCATCCTACAATGAGCAGTTCTTC	CASSLGLASYNEQFF
TRBV29-1	many	14	TRBJ2-7	TRBD2	TGCAGCGTGGGACTAGCGGGGACCTCCTACGAGCAGTACTTC	CSVGLAGTSYEQYF
TRBV4-3	many	13	TRBJ2-7	-	TGCGCCAGCAGCCAATGGACAGCCTACGAGCAGTACTTC	CASSQWTAYEQYF
TRBV10-2	-	14	TRBJ1-1	-	TGCGCCAGCAGTCCGGGATCTCGAGGGCCTGAAGCTTTCTTT	CASSPGSRGPEAFF
TRBV6-2/TRBV6-3	few	15	TRBJ2-5	TRBD2	TGTGCCAGCAGTGCCTATAACGCGGCTAGCGGGACCCAGTACTTC	CASSAYNAASGTQYF
TRBV20-1	-	15	TRBJ2-5	TRBD2	TGCAGTGCTAGAGACGGGGCTAGCGGGGAGGAGACCCAGTACTTC	CSARDGASGEETQYF
TRBV6-5	few	15	TRBJ2-1	TRBD1	TGTGCCAGCAGTTACACCGGGACAGGGGTGAGTGAGCAGTTCTTC	CASSYTGTGVSEQFF
TRBV7-2	few	15	TRBJ2-7	TRBD1	TGTGCCAGCAGCACAGTACAGGGGGCATTATACGAGCAGTACTTC	CASSTVQGALYEQYF
TRBV29-1	many	15	TRBJ2-7	-	TGCAGCGTTGAAGGGGGGGAGGCGACGGCCTACGAGCAGTACTTC	CSVEGGEATAYEQYF
TRBV12-3/TRBV12-4	few	16	TRBJ1-2	TRBD1	TGTGCCACGGACGGACAGGGGGCAAAAAAAAACTATGGCTACACCTTC	CATDGQGAKKNYGYTF
TRBV15	few	16	TRBJ1-6	TRBD1	TGTGCCACCAGCAGAGAGACAGGACAGGGGGTTTCACCCCTCCACTTT	CATSRETGQGVSPLHF
TRBV30	few	13	TRBJ1-5	-	TGTGCCTGGAGTATGGGGGGCTATCAGCCCCAGCATTTT	CAWSMGGYQPQHF
TRBV5-1	few	14	TRBJ2-2	-	TGCGCCAGCAGCTCCCTGACTAGTTTCGAGGAGCTGTTTTTT	CASSSLTSFEELFF
TRBV5-1	few	13	TRBJ2-7	-	TGCGCCAGCAAAGTCGGGGATTCCTACGAGCAGTACTTC	CASKVGDSYEQYF
TRBV27	few	15	TRBJ2-2	TRBD1	TGTGCCAGCAGTCCCTTGGGACAGGGAACCGGGGAGCTGTTTTTT	CASSPLGQGTGELFF
TRBV6-2/TRBV6-3	many	14	TRBJ1-5	-	TGTGCCAGCAGTCATGATGCGGGAGCACAGCCCCAGCATTTT	CASSHDAGAQPQHF
TRBV20-1	-	16	TRBJ2-2	-	TGCAGTGCCCCAGCCCCGGGGGCCAGGATCACCGGGGAGCTGTTTTTT	CSAPAPGARITGELFF
TRBV7-9	-	11	TRBJ2-2	-	TGTGCCAGCAGACTACAGGGAGGGCTGTTTTTT	CASRLQGGLFF
TRBV4-2	many	18	TRBJ2-1	TRBD1	TGTGCCAGCAGCCCAGGACAGGGGGCTTCGATTACCTACAATGAGCAGTTCTTC	CASSPGQGASITYNEQFF
TRBV27	-	15	TRBJ2-5	TRBD1	TGTGCCAGCAGTTTATCGCCGGGACAGCAAGAGACCCAGTACTTC	CASSLSPGQQETQYF
TRBV11-2	-	17	TRBJ2-3	TRBD2	TGTGCCAGCAGCTTAGAAGGAGCGGGGGCCAGCACAGATACGCAGTATTTT	CASSLEGAGASTDTQYF